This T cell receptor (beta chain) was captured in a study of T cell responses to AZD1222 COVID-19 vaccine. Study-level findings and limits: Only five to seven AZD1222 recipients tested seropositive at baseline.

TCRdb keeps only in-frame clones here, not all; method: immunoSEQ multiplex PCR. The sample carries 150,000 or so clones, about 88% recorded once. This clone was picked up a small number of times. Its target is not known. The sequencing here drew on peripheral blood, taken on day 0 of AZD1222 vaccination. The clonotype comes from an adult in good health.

The CDR3 region is CASSPLAGNNEQFF. The CDR3 DNA sequence: TGTGCCAGCTCACCACTCGCAGGGAACAATGAGCAGTTCTTC. The chain uses TRBV18 and TRBJ2-1, with D perhaps TRBD1 (5 bases). Trimming shortened V by 1 base and J by 5 bases, and 9 bases separated the two germline ends. Per the germline V gene, CDR1 is KGHSH and CDR2 is LQKENI. The CDR3 extends over 14 amino acids.